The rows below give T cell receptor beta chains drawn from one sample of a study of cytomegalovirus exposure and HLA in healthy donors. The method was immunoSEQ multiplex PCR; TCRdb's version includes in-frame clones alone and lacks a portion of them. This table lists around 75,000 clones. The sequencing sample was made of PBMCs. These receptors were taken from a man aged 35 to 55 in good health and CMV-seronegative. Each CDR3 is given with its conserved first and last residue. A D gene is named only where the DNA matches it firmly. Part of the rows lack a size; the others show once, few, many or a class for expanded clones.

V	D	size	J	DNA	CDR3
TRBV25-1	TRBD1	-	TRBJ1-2	TGTGCCAGCAGGAGAGGACAGGGCTCGAGCGGCTACACCTTC	CASRRGQGSSGYTF
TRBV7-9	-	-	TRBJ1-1	TGTGCCAGCAGGCCCAATTCCGTATCGGGCACTGAAGCTTTCTTT	CASRPNSVSGTEAFF
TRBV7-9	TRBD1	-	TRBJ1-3	TGTGCCAGCAGCTTTGGGACAGGGGGAGGAAACACCATATATTTT	CASSFGTGGGNTIYF
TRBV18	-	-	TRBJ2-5	TGTGCCAGCTCACTAGAGTACCAAGAGACCCAGTACTTC	CASSLEYQETQYF
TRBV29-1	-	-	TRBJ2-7	TGCAGCGTTGCCCCTACGTTGCGGCCCCGTACTGAGCAGTACTTC	CSVAPTLRPRTEQYF
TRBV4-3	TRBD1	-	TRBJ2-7	TGCGCCAGCAGCCAAGAACGGGGCGCAGGGGGCTCACCCTACGAGCAGTACTTC	CASSQERGAGGSPYEQYF
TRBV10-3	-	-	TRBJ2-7	TGTGCCATCACTGAGGGGCTGGCCTACGAGCAGTACTTC	CAITEGLAYEQYF
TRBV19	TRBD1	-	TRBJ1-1	TGTGCCAGTAGTACGAGGGGGCGTCAAACTGAAGCTTTCTTT	CASSTRGRQTEAFF
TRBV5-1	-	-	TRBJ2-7	TGCGCCAGCAGCCCCATGGGCAGCTCCTACGAGCAGTACTTC	CASSPMGSSYEQYF
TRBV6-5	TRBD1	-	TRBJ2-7	TGTGCCATCGCCCGGGACAGCGTCTCCTACGAGCAGTACTTC	CAIARDSVSYEQYF
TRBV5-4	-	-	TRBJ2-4	TGTGCCAGCAGCGGGCCGGGGGGCCCCAAGGGGCTAGCCAAAAACATTCAGTACTTC	CASSGPGGPKGLAKNIQYF
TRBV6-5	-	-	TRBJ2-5	TGTGCCAGCAGTTCTCAAGGAGGGACCCAGTACTTC	CASSSQGGTQYF
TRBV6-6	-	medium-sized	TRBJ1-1	TGTGCCAGCAGTTACTCCGTGGGGAGGACGAACACTGAAGCTTTCTTT	CASSYSVGRTNTEAFF
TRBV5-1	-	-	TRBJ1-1	TGCGCCAGCAGCTTACTCCCAGGGAACACTGAAGCTTTCTTT	CASSLLPGNTEAFF
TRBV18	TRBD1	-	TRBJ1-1	TGTGCCAGCTCACCCCCAGGACAGGTTACGAACACTGAAGCTTTCTTT	CASSPPGQVTNTEAFF
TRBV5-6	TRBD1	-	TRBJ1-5	TGTGCCAGCAGCCCCAGGACAGGGTCCCCCAATCAGCCCCAGCATTTT	CASSPRTGSPNQPQHF
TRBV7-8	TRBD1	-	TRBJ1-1	TGTGCCAGCAGCTTGAAGACAGGGGAAAGCACTGAAGCTTTCTTT	CASSLKTGESTEAFF
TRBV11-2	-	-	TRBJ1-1	TGTGCCAGCAGCATCCACATGAACACTGAAGCTTTCTTT	CASSIHMNTEAFF
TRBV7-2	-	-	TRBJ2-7	-	CASSLVGVGATIF
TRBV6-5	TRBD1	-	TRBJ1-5	TGTGCCAGCAGTCAACAGGGGCCCAATCAGCCCCAGCATTTT	CASSQQGPNQPQHF
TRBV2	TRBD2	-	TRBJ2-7	TGTGCCGGGCGGCGGGAGGCGTACTACGAGCAGTACTTC	CAGRREAYYEQYF
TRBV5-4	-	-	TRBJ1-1	TGTGCCAGCAGCTGGACAGAGAACACTGAAGCTTTCTTT	CASSWTENTEAFF
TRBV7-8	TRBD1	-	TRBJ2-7	TGTGCCAGCAGCTCTACAGGGGGCCCCTACGAGCAGTACTTC	CASSSTGGPYEQYF
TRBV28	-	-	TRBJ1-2	TGTGCCAGCAGCTCCGGAGAATCCAGATCATACTATGGCTACACCTTC	CASSSGESRSYYGYTF
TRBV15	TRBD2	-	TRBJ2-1	TGTGCCACCAGCAGAGATGGCGGGGGAGTGTACAATGAGCAGTTCTTC	CATSRDGGGVYNEQFF
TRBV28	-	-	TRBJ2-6	TGTGCCAGCAGGACAGGCGATATCTCTGGGGCCAACGTCCTGACTTTC	CASRTGDISGANVLTF
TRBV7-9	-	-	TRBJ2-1	TGTGCCAGCAGCTTAGGTGGCGGGACTCGACCATACAATGAGCAGTTCTTC	CASSLGGGTRPYNEQFF